This TCR beta chain was captured by sequencing in a study of radiotherapy plus CTLA-4 blockade in lung cancer. The CDR3 loop spans 13 amino acids. Per germline, CDR1 SGHRS and CDR2 YFSETQ. V was clipped by 0 bases and J by 3 bases, with 7 bases between them. Produced via immunoSEQ multiplex PCR; TCRdb's table is partial and in-frame only. Here the sample spans about 62,000 clones, 76% being singletons. Sequenced material: peripheral blood, taken from a patient treated with radiotherapy plus ipilimumab. V and J are TRBV5-1 and TRBJ2-7, with a weak D call TRBD2 (6 bases). This TCR was sampled from a human donor with non-small cell lung cancer who had a complete response to radiotherapy plus ipilimumab. CDR3 DNA: TGCGCCAGCAGCTTGGGGGAGGACTACGAGCAGTACTTC. Translated: CASSLGEDYEQYF.